The sequence of this T cell receptor beta chain was determined in a study of control samples from healthy donors and cancer patients. Clones were read by immunoSEQ multiplex PCR, and TCRdb kept only the in-frame ones, dropping some. Seen here are under 130,000 clones, under 90% observed once, and the top ten hold about 12%. The germline V gene encodes CDR1 MNHEY and CDR2 SMNVEV (reference sequence). CDR3 size: 15 residues. The V and J ends lost 3 bases and 5 bases, in that order; junction bases with no gene match: 8. The receptor was isolated from a woman in her 50s in good health. Sequences were obtained from blood. V is TRBV27 and J is TRBJ1-1; 8 bases fit TRBD1. CDR3 amino acids: CASSFPTGVSTEAFF. The CDR3 region has the DNA TGTGCCAGCAGTTTCCCGACAGGGGTCTCGACTGAAGCTTTCTTT.